Given below is one T cell receptor beta chain in context. A few counts support this clone. Its binding antigen is unknown. Base-call qualities are not available, and no considerably larger clone is one nucleotide away. The data originate from a study of blood T cell repertoires in COVID-19 (dated by TCRdb to 2018 to 2021). For the wider study: Samples covering the acute and convalescent phases of COVID-19 were provided by collaborators in the United States, Italy and Spain. The prospective study material was composed of cDNA or gDNA derived from T cells, B-cell-depleted T cells, or PBMCs. Subjects who had been exposed to COVID-19, were actively infected with it, or had recovered from it provided the deeply sampled blood TCRbeta repertoires that made up the dataset. The repertoires were made available in a free public database intended to serve as a resource for research on the immune response to SARS-CoV-2. The samples were drawn from two sources: the first 160 participants of the ongoing ImmuneRACE study, and 950 to 1,500 subjects contributed by 6 global collaborators. Sample metadata almost always included a de-identified subject ID, COVID-19 status, age in years and sex. Where available, HLA class I and class II types were obtained from metadata supplied by the sample provider rather than from assay-based typing.

Collaborating institutions collected whole blood in K2EDTA tubes following their own protocols. For TCRbeta analysis, collaborator samples were shipped as frozen whole blood, as isolated PBMCs, or as DNA extracted from either sample type. For CDR1 and CDR2, the germline V gene (reference sequence) lists LNHDA and SQIVND. V was cut back by 1 base and J by 0 bases, leaving a gap of 12 bases between them. The CDR3 holds 16 amino acids from the cysteine to the phenylalanine. The CDR3 DNA has 48 bases and is translated from base 1. TCRbeta CDR3 regions were amplified from genomic DNA using the immunoSEQ Assay, a bias-controlled multiplex PCR. As for the original processing: Within the assay, amplification of reference gene primers was used to estimate how many nucleated cells each sample contained. To quantify the absolute abundance of each unique TCRbeta CDR3 rearrangement, sequence reads were collapsed and filtered. For each sample, productive Simpson clonality was calculated by taking the square root of Simpson's diversity index across productive rearrangements. Held by TCRdb, this immuneACCESS table contains in-frame sequences only and omits some clones. Under half of the omission traces to an unresolved V gene where checked; the cause of the rest is unknown. V, J and clone size reflect that table, while D and trimming were determined from the DNA. Within this sample are some 99,000 clones, with around 84% of them counted one time only. About an eighth of the sample goes to the ten largest clones.

Paper-wide results and their limitations: How much clinical and demographic metadata was included differed by source and by participant, and the metadata was provided uncurated.

Sequenced input: peripheral blood. The source is an older woman in a cohort sampled during active or convalescent COVID-19. The sequence links TRBV19 to TRBJ1-1; the D gene is perhaps TRBD1, from 5 matching bases. The bases are TGTGCCAGTAGTATAGGCGGGGGGAGTCTGAACACTGAAGCTTTCTTT. Its protein product is CASSIGGGSLNTEAFF.